Listed below are T cell receptor beta chains from one sample, sequenced in a study of blood T cell repertoires in COVID-19. Clones were read by immunoSEQ multiplex PCR, and TCRdb kept only the in-frame ones, dropping some. This sample has 100,000 or so clones; 86% occur once, and the top ten carry 10% to 15%. Sequencing was performed on peripheral blood. The receptors here all came from a woman aged 55-70 years in a cohort sampled during active or convalescent COVID-19. The CDR3 runs from the conserved cysteine through the conserved F or W. A D gene is named only where the DNA matches it firmly. For some rows the clone size is stated as once, few or many, or as a class when expanded; others skip it.

d_gene | abundance | j_gene | v_gene | CDR3aa | CDR3nt
TRBD1 | . | TRBJ1-6 | TRBV6-6 | CASSLDRGDSPLHF | TGTGCCAGCAGCCTCGACAGGGGGGATTCACCCCTCCACTTT
. | . | TRBJ2-3 | TRBV3-1/TRBV3-2 | CASSPDWTSTDTQYF | TGTGCCAGCAGTCCCGATTGGACTAGCACAGATACGCAGTATTTT
. | . | TRBJ1-3 | TRBV21-1 | CASSKKWDISSEGNTIYF | TGTGCCAGCAGCAAAAAGTGGGACATCTCCTCGGAAGGAAACACCATATATTTT
. | . | TRBJ1-2 | TRBV9 | CASSVAGDGGYTF | TGTGCCAGCAGCGTAGCGGGGGATGGGGGCTACACCTTC
TRBD1 | . | TRBJ2-7 | TRBV11-1 | CASSSGTEYEQYF | TGTGCCAGCAGCTCTGGGACAGAGTACGAGCAGTACTTC
TRBD2 | . | TRBJ2-7 | TRBV7-3 | CASSLAGGPSYEQYF | TGTGCCAGCAGCCTCGCGGGGGGCCCCTCCTACGAGCAGTACTTC
TRBD1 | . | TRBJ2-1 | TRBV9 | CASIRGQFVYNEQFF | TGTGCCAGCATTCGGGGACAGTTCGTGTACAATGAGCAGTTCTTC
. | . | TRBJ2-7 | TRBV2 | CASSGYSYEQYF | TGTGCCAGCAGTGGTTACTCCTACGAGCAGTACTTC
. | . | TRBJ1-3 | TRBV5-1 | CASSLHRRPSSGNTIYF | TGCGCCAGCAGCCTCCACCGGAGACCGAGCTCTGGAAACACCATATATTTT
TRBD2 | . | TRBJ2-3 | TRBV5-4 | CASSTGGTSGRAGDTQYF | TGTGCCAGCAGCACGGGTGGGACTAGCGGGAGGGCCGGGGATACGCAGTATTTT
. | . | TRBJ2-1 | TRBV9 | CASSFDRGEQFF | TGTGCCAGCAGCTTCGACCGGGGGGAGCAGTTCTTC
. | . | TRBJ2-2 | TRBV5-1 | CASSLGQVTGELFF | TGCGCCAGCAGCTTGGGACAGGTCACCGGGGAGCTGTTTTTT
TRBD1 | . | TRBJ1-6 | TRBV12-3/TRBV12-4 | CASRPGQGLPLHF | TGTGCCAGCAGGCCAGGACAGGGGTTACCCCTCCACTTT
. | once | TRBJ1-1 | TRBV6-5 | CASSYRWSGNTEAFF | TGTGCCAGCAGTTACCGTTGGTCAGGGAACACTGAAGCTTTCTTT
TRBD1 | . | TRBJ1-1 | TRBV15 | CATSKSQGMNTEAFF | TGTGCCACCAGCAAATCACAGGGGATGAACACTGAAGCTTTCTTT
. | . | TRBJ2-2 | TRBV15 | CATSRVGPGELFF | TGTGCCACCAGCAGAGTGGGGCCCGGGGAGCTGTTTTTT
. | . | TRBJ1-4 | TRBV5-6 | CASSLGAGFNEKLFF | TGTGCCAGCAGCTTGGGGGCAGGATTTAATGAAAAACTGTTTTTT
. | . | TRBJ2-7 | TRBV5-1 | CASSPPYEQYF | TGCGCCAGCAGCCCCCCTTACGAGCAGTACTTC
TRBD1 | . | TRBJ1-2 | TRBV12-5 | CASGLVQGGSYGYTF | TGTGCTAGTGGTTTGGTACAGGGGGGGAGCTATGGCTACACCTTC
. | . | TRBJ2-2 | TRBV5-4 | CASSLGQGGAGELFF | TGTGCCAGCAGCTTGGGGCAGGGGGGAGCCGGGGAGCTGTTTTTT
. | . | TRBJ1-1 | TRBV28 | CASLQIMNTEAFF | TGTGCCAGCCTCCAGATCATGAACACTGAAGCTTTCTTT
. | . | TRBJ1-4 | TRBV25-1 | CASSRDIATNEKLFF | TGTGCCAGCAGCCGAGACATAGCAACTAATGAAAAACTGTTTTTT
. | . | TRBJ1-5 | TRBV12-3/TRBV12-4 | CASSLGEPRAQHF | TGTGCCAGCAGTTTAGGGGAACCGCGGGCCCAGCATTTT
TRBD2 | . | TRBJ2-1 | TRBV5-6 | CASSLGLAGGNEQFF | TGTGCCAGCAGCTTGGGACTAGCGGGAGGCAATGAGCAGTTCTTC
TRBD2 | . | TRBJ2-1 | TRBV5-1 | CASSLVAGLSYNEQFF | TGCGCCAGCAGCTTGGTAGCGGGACTCTCCTACAATGAGCAGTTCTTC
TRBD1 | . | TRBJ1-2 | TRBV25-1 | CASSESGRGNYGYTF | TGTGCCAGCAGTGAATCGGGCAGGGGGAACTATGGCTACACCTTC
. | once | TRBJ2-1 | TRBV29-1 | CSSGGKYNEQFF | TGCAGCTCAGGGGGGAAATACAATGAGCAGTTCTTC
TRBD1 | . | TRBJ1-1 | TRBV6-5 | CAICRGSGTEAFF | TGTGCCATATGCAGGGGGTCAGGCACTGAAGCTTTCTTT
. | . | TRBJ2-3 | TRBV29-1 | CSVVTAGARTDTQYF | TGCAGCGTTGTTACGGCAGGGGCACGCACAGATACGCAGTATTTT
. | . | TRBJ1-1 | TRBV7-3 | CASSKQGGGTEAFF | TGTGCCAGCAGCAAACAGGGAGGGGGCACTGAAGCTTTCTTT
. | . | TRBJ2-3 | TRBV5-1 | CASSHGLTTDTQYF | TGCGCCAGCAGCCACGGACTCACCACAGATACGCAGTATTTT
TRBD1 | once | TRBJ1-4 | TRBV6-1 | CASSEFDRGNEKLFF | TGTGCCAGCAGTGAGTTCGACAGGGGAAATGAAAAACTGTTTTTT
TRBD1 | . | TRBJ1-1 | TRBV28 | CASEGAVEAFF | TGTGCCAGCGAGGGGGCGGTTGAAGCTTTCTTT
. | . | TRBJ2-7 | TRBV5-1 | CASSLTGPSYEQYF | TGCGCCAGCAGCCTAACAGGGCCGTCCTACGAGCAGTACTTC
. | . | TRBJ2-6 | TRBV5-1 | CASSAGNSGANVLTF | TGCGCCAGCAGCGCGGGAAACTCTGGGGCCAACGTCCTGACTTTC
TRBD1 | once | TRBJ2-7 | TRBV5-6 | CASSWDRGGDEQYF | TGTGCCAGCAGCTGGGACAGGGGAGGGGACGAGCAGTACTTC